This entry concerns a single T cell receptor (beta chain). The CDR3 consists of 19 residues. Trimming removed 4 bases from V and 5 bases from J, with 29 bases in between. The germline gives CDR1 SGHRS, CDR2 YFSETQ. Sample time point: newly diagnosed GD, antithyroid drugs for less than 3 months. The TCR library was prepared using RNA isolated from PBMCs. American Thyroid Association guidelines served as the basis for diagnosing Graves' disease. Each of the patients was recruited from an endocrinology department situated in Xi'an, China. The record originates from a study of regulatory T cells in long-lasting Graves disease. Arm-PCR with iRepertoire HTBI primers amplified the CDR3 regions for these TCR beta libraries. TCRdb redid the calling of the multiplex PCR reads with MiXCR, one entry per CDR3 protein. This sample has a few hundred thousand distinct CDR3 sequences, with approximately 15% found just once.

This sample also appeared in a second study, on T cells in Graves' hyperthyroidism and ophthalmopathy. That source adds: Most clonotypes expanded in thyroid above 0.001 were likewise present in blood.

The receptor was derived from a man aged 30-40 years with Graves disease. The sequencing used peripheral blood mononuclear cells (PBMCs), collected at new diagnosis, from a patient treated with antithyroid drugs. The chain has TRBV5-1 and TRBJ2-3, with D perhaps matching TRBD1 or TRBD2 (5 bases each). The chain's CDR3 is CASSLSPISGITQGDTQYF. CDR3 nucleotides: TGCGCCAGCAGCCTAAGTCCCATCTCCGGGATAACCCAGGGAGATACGCAGTATTTT.